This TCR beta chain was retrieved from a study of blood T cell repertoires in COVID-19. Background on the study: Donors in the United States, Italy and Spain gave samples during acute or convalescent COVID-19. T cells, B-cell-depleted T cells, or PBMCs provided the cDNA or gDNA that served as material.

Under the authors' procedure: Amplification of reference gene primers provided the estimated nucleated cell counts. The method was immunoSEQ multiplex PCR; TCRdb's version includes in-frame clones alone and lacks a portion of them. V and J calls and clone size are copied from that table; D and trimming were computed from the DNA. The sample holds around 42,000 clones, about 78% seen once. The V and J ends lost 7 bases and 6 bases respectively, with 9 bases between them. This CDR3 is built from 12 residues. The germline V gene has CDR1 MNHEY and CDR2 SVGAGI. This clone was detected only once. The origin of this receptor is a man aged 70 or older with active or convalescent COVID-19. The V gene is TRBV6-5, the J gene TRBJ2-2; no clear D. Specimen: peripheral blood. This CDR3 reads CASILIPGELFF. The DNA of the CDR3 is TGTGCCAGCATCCTAATACCCGGGGAGCTGTTTTTT.